These 28 T cell receptor beta chains were sequenced from one sample in a study of blood T cell repertoires in COVID-19. Sequencing used immunoSEQ multiplex PCR; TCRdb keeps in-frame clones, though not all of them. This table holds around 280,000 clones, around 86% found once. Sequencing was done on a sample of PBMCs or T cells enriched from blood (not recorded which). The receptors derive from a woman in her 40s who had recovered from COVID-19.

The rearrangement joins TRBV7-2 to TRBJ2-1; D not certain. The CDR3 is made up of 15 amino acids. Germline lookup yields CDR1 SGHTA and CDR2 FQGNSA. V lost 1 base and J lost 7, with 14 bases in between. The CDR3 region has the DNA TGTGCCAGCAGCTTAGATTCGCGGCGGAAAAATGAGCAGTTCTTC. This encodes CASSLDSRRKNEQFF.

The CDR3 DNA follows: TGTGCCAGCAGCTCGGACAGTTACTATGGCTACACCTTC. Amino acids: CASSSDSYYGYTF. The chain uses TRBV5-4 and TRBJ1-2; TRBD1 might be the D (6 bases). The V end lost 3 bases, the J end lost 3 bases, and 9 bases lay between the germline ends. CDR1 is SGHNT and CDR2 is YYREEE in the germline V gene (reference sequence). This CDR3 contains 13 residues.

CDR3 coding DNA: TGCGCCAGCAGCTTGGGGGGGGCCTCTAGCGGGAGGGCCCCCTACAATGAGCAGTTCTTC. As protein: CASSLGGASSGRAPYNEQFF. J is TRBJ2-1 and V is TRBV5-1, with 12 bases that match TRBD2. CDR1 is SGHRS, CDR2 YFSETQ, per germline. The V segment lost 0 bases and the J segment 2 bases; nucleotides outside the gene matches: 12. The CDR3 extends over 20 amino acids.

V and J are TRBV28 and TRBJ1-5; D possibly corresponds to TRBD1 (5 bases). CDR3 length: 20 amino acids. Germline V CDR1 and CDR2: MDHEN, SYDVKM. V was cut by 6 bases and J by 2 bases, with 29 bases left in between. CDR3 bases: TGTGCCAGCAGCCCATCACGACAGTTTTCCATCCTAAGTGGCAATCAGCCCCAGCATTTT. This gives the protein CASSPSRQFSILSGNQPQHF.

CDR3 sequence: CASSPWGTGASGELFF. Written as DNA, the CDR3 is TGTGCCAGCAGCCCCTGGGGGACAGGGGCAAGCGGGGAGCTGTTTTTT. J is TRBJ2-2 and V is TRBV5-4, with TRBD1 matching 10 bases. Unmatched junction bases numbered 10, after V lost 4 bases and J lost 7 bases. The CDR3 loop spans 16 amino acids. Germline CDR1 SGHNT, CDR2 YYREEE (reference sequence).

The chain employs TRBV30 and TRBJ2-3; 7 bases line up with TRBD1. Per germline, CDR1 GTSNPN and CDR2 SVGIG (reference sequence). The CDR3 has 13 amino acids. The V gene end was trimmed by 3 bases and the J gene end by 4 bases; junction bases not matched to a gene: 4. CDR3 sequence: CAWRTQGADTQYF. CDR3 DNA: TGTGCCTGGAGGACTCAGGGGGCAGATACGCAGTATTTT.

The J gene is TRBJ2-7, the V gene TRBV11-1, with D possibly being TRBD1 (6 bases). This CDR3 has 13 amino acids. CDR1 and CDR2 from the germline V gene are SGHAT and FQDESV (reference sequence). Trimming took off 8 bases at V and 2 bases at J, with 13 bases between the two ends. The CDR3 sequence is CASEQGAPYEQYF. CDR3 nucleotides: TGTGCCAGCGAACAGGGCGCACCCTACGAGCAGTACTTC.

The gene calls are TRBV19 and TRBJ1-2; D not resolved. This CDR3 has 13 amino acids. CDR1 is LNHDA and CDR2 is SQIVND in the germline V gene (reference sequence). V dropped 3 bases and J dropped 4 bases, with 9 bases sitting between them. The CDR3 DNA sequence: TGTGCCAGTAGTATGGCAGGTTCCTATGGCTACACCTTC. This translates into CASSMAGSYGYTF.

The CDR3 coding sequence is TGTGCCAGCAGTGCCGGTCCGGGAGAGCAGTACTTC. It yields the protein CASSAGPGEQYF. V usage is TRBV2 and J usage is TRBJ2-7; D may be TRBD2 (5 bases). V lost 4 bases, J lost 7 bases, and 11 bases lay in between. The CDR3 sequence is 12 residues long. In germline, CDR1 is SNHLY, CDR2 FYNNEI. The whole variable domain, remainder taken from reference TRBV2 and TRBJ2-7, is EPEVTQTPSHQVTQMGQEVILRCVPISNHLYFYWYRQILGQKVEFLVSFYNNEISEKSEIFDDQFSVERPDGSNFTLKIRSTKLEDSAMYFCASSAGPGEQYFGPGTRLTVT.

V usage is TRBV11-2 and J usage is TRBJ2-1, with a possible D match to TRBD2 (6 bases). V dropped 1 base and J dropped 4 bases, with 14 bases sitting between them. This CDR3 region has 16 residues. Germline V gene data show CDR1 as SGHAT and CDR2 as FQNNGV. The CDR3 region has the DNA TGTGCCAGCAGCTTAGTTTCGGGACTCCCTTACAATGAGCAGTTCTTC. As protein: CASSLVSGLPYNEQFF.

The chain employs TRBV18 and TRBJ1-5, with a tentative D call TRBD1 (6 bases). Trimming stripped 2 bases from V and 3 bases from J, with 11 bases between. CDR1 is KGHSH and CDR2 is LQKENI in the germline V gene. There are 15 residues in the CDR3. The CDR3 bases are TGTGCCAGCTCACCATTTGGACAGAACAATCAGCCCCAGCATTTT. Protein product: CASSPFGQNNQPQHF.

The table lists this clone with a few counts. The chain carries TRBV6-5 and TRBJ1-4, with D possibly matching TRBD1 (5 bases). There are 12 residues in the CDR3. Germline V lookup: CDR1 MNHEY, CDR2 SVGAGI. Trimming removed 8 bases at V and 8 bases at J, with 12 bases between. The CDR3 reads CASGGSGEKLFF. The CDR3 DNA sequence: TGTGCCAGCGGGGGGTCTGGAGAAAAACTGTTTTTT.

The chain employs TRBV6-1 and TRBJ1-1, with D unresolved. V lost 1 base and J 4 bases, leaving 7 bases between the germline ends. Germline values: CDR1 MNHNS, CDR2 SASEGT. This CDR3 contains 13 residues. DNA of the CDR3: TGTGCCAGCAGTGAAGTTACTGGCACTGAAGCTTTCTTT. Encoded protein: CASSEVTGTEAFF.

This clone is a singleton in its sample. The V gene is TRBV6-5, the J gene TRBJ2-7; tentatively, D is TRBD1 (6 bases). Germline assignment: CDR1 MNHEY and CDR2 SVGAGI. The CDR3 is 13 residues long. Trimming removed 5 bases from V and 4 bases from J, with 12 bases in between. DNA of the CDR3: TGTGCCAGCAGTACGGACAGCGTTTACGAGCAGTACTTC. It yields the protein CASSTDSVYEQYF.

The gene calls are TRBV5-1 and TRBJ2-5; 13 nucleotides line up with TRBD2. The V gene end was trimmed by 2 bases and the J gene end by 5 bases; junction bases not matched to a gene: 12. Germline V gene sequence: CDR1 SGHRS, CDR2 YFSETQ. This CDR3 is built from 18 residues. This chain's CDR3 is CASSFRGVGLAGKETQYF. DNA of the CDR3: TGCGCCAGCAGCTTCCGTGGAGTGGGACTAGCGGGGAAGGAGACCCAGTACTTC.

J is TRBJ2-5 and V is TRBV3-1 (or the pseudogene TRBV3-2); no clear D gene. The CDR3 spans 13 residues. V was pared by 2 bases and J by 0 bases, with 4 bases between. CDR1 and CDR2 (germline): LGHDT, YNNKEL (reference sequence). CDR3 in DNA: TGTGCCAGCAGCCAACCGTACCAAGAGACCCAGTACTTC. Amino acid sequence: CASSQPYQETQYF.

In nucleotides, the CDR3 is TGTGCCAGCTCAACTACAAGAGAAAACACCATATATTTT. Translated, it gives CASSTTRENTIYF. The chain employs TRBV18 and TRBJ1-3; the D is unclear. Trimming took off 5 bases at V and 6 bases at J, with 11 bases between the two ends. The CDR3 totals 13 residues. The germline gives CDR1 KGHSH, CDR2 LQKENI.

The rearrangement joins TRBV16 to TRBJ1-1; D is perhaps TRBD1 (6 bases). V lost 4 bases and J 1 base, leaving 10 bases between the germline ends. The CDR3 is 14 residues long. Germline lookup yields CDR1 KGHSY and CDR2 FQNENV. CDR3 region: CASSPQTGNTEAFF. The CDR3, as DNA: TGTGCCAGCAGCCCCCAGACAGGGAACACTGAAGCTTTCTTT. Full variable domain (outside the CDR3, taken from reference TRBV16 and TRBJ1-1): GEEVAQTPKHLVRGEGQKAKLYCAPIKGHSYVFWYQQVLKNEFKFLISFQNENVFDETGMPKERFSAKCLPNSPCSLEIQATKLEDSAVYFCASSPQTGNTEAFFGQGTRLTVV.

The chain carries TRBV18 and TRBJ1-1; D might be TRBD1 (6 bases). With 9 bases removed from V and 1 base from J, the gap between germline ends came to 12 bases. Germline CDR1 and CDR2: KGHSH and LQKENI. This CDR3 spans 13 amino acids. CDR3 in amino acids: CASHRDENTEAFF. The CDR3 nucleotides are TGTGCCAGTCACAGGGATGAGAACACTGAAGCTTTCTTT. The full variable domain, its missing parts supplied by reference TRBV18 and TRBJ1-1, is NAGVMQNPRHLVRRRGQEARLRCSPMKGHSHVYWYRQLPEEGLKFMVYLQKENIIDESGMPKERFSAEFPKEGPSILRIQQVVRGDSAAYFCASHRDENTEAFFGQGTRLTVV.

The V call is TRBV21-1, the J call TRBJ1-5; the table's D gene call, TRBD1, was not cross checked with the DNA. TRBV21-1 is designated a pseudogene. This CDR3 has 14 amino acids. The CDR3 protein is CASSSRDRAQPQHF. The CDR3 nucleotides are TGTGCCAGCAGCTCACGGGACAGGGCCCAGCCCCAGCATTTT.

This chain connects TRBV5-4 to TRBJ1-6, with D unresolved. The V gene's germline CDR1 is SGHNT and CDR2 YYREEE (reference sequence). This CDR3 comprises 13 residues. With 2 bases removed from V and 7 bases from J, the gap between germline ends came to 7 bases. The CDR3 protein is CASSFGENSPLHF. Written as DNA, the CDR3 is TGTGCCAGCAGCTTTGGGGAGAATTCACCCCTCCACTTT.

The V gene is TRBV5-4, the J gene TRBJ1-1; D gene unclear. Germline CDR1 is SGHNT and CDR2 is YYREEE (reference sequence). The CDR3 spans 13 residues. V dropped 4 bases and J dropped 1 base, with 8 bases sitting between them. CDR3 sequence (DNA): TGTGCCAGCAGCACTAATCAGAACACTGAAGCTTTCTTT. Translated: CASSTNQNTEAFF.

The genes are TRBV24-1 and TRBJ2-2; 9 bases fit TRBD1. Germline V CDR1 and CDR2: KGHDR, SFDVKD. CDR3 length equals 15 residues. V gave up 3 bases and J gave up 6 bases; unmatched junction bases: 4. The CDR3 loop is CATSDPRTGAGELFF. The CDR3 DNA is TGTGCCACCAGTGATCCCCGGACAGGGGCCGGGGAGCTGTTTTTT.

The table lists this clone with a count of one. V gene TRBV30 combines with J gene TRBJ1-6; D perhaps matches TRBD1 (6 bases). The CDR3 has 15 amino acids. Germline values: CDR1 GTSNPN, CDR2 SVGIG (reference sequence). V lost 2 bases, J lost 6 bases, and 14 bases lay in between. CDR3 sequence (DNA): TGTGCCTGGAGTTCCCCGGACAGCCTTAATTCACCCCTCCACTTT. This codes for CAWSSPDSLNSPLHF.

As for this clone: The same CDR3 is also encoded by other DNA sequences in this sample. This chain joins TRBV5-1 and TRBJ2-1; 7 bases align to TRBD1. The CDR3 has 15 residues. The V gene's germline CDR1 is SGHRS and CDR2 YFSETQ. Trimming at V came to 0 bases and at J to 2 bases, leaving 2 bases not matched to a gene. The CDR3: CASSLATGAYNEQFF. CDR3 in DNA: TGCGCCAGCAGCTTGGCTACAGGGGCCTACAATGAGCAGTTCTTC.

This chain links TRBV29-1 with TRBJ2-5; D may be TRBD1 (7 bases). Germline V CDR1 and CDR2: SQVTM, ANQGSEA. V dropped 8 bases and J dropped 4 bases, with 14 bases sitting between them. This CDR3 region has 12 residues. In DNA, the CDR3 is TGCAGCATGAGACAGGGAGGAGAGACCCAGTACTTC. The encoded protein is CSMRQGGETQYF.

The V and J genes are TRBV7-8 and TRBJ1-5, with a weak D call TRBD1 (6 bases). Trimming left V 4 bases short and J 5 bases short, with 12 bases between. This CDR3 contains 14 residues. Germline CDR1 reads SGHVS; CDR2 reads FQNEAQ. The CDR3 DNA follows: TGTGCCAGCAGCTCACCACAGGGATATCAGCCCCAGCATTTT. Translation: CASSSPQGYQPQHF.

The CDR3 region is CASSSPEGGETQYF. The CDR3 nucleotides read TGTGCCAGCAGCTCCCCTGAGGGAGGGGAGACCCAGTACTTC. The chain is built from TRBV7-9 and TRBJ2-5; 7 nucleotides align to TRBD2. Germline V lookup: CDR1 SEHNR, CDR2 FQNEAQ (reference sequence). V gave up 4 bases and J gave up 5 bases; unmatched junction bases: 7. The CDR3 has 14 residues.